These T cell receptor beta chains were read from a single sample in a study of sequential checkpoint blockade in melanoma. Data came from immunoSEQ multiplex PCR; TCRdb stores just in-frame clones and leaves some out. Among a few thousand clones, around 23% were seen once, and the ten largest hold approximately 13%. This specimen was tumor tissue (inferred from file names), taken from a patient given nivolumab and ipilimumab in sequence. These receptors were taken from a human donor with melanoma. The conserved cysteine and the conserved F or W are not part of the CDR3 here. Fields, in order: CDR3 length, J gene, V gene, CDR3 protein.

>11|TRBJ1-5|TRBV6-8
ASGGLGNQPQH
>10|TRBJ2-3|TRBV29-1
SGDPRGDTQY
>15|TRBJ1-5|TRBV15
ATSRDSADRVEQPQH
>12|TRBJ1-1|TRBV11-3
ASSLWGDHTEAF
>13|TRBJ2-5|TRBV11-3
ASSSPDRGYETQY
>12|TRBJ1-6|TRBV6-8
ASTPRQGYSPLH
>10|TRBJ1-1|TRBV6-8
ASRIGETEAF
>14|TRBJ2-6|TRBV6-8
ASTTGAGRRANVLT
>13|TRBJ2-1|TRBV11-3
ASSPGTGGINEQF
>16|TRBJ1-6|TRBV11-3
ASSLVSGFSSYNSPLH
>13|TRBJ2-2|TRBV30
AWSVKIADTGELF
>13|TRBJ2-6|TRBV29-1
SVRTGAAGANVLT
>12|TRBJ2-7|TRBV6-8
AISPGQGVYEQY
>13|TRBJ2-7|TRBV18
ASSPSQGYSYEQY
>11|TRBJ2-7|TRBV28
ASRKQGSYEQY
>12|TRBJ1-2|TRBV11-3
ASSPYLMRGGYT
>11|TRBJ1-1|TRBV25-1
ASLGRVYTEAF
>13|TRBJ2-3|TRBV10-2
ASSDLGQGANTQY
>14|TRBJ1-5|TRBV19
ASRDQGDWDGTPQH
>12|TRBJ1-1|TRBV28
ASSLNRGGTEAF
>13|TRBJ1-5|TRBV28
ASTSGTPSNQPQH
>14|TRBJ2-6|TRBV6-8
ASSRGQSSGANVLT
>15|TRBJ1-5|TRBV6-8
ASSQSVAGGFNQPQH
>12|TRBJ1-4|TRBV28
ASSLLGVSEKLF
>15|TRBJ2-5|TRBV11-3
ASSSGWGNNHEETQY
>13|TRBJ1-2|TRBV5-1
ASSRDSAANYGYT
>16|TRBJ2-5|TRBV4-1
ASSQDYLRFASKETQY
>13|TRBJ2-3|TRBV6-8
ASSDRGEGTDTQY